This T cell receptor (beta chain) was identified during a study of cytomegalovirus exposure and HLA in healthy donors (dated by TCRdb to 2015 to 2018). As for the study more broadly: An earlier analysis of roughly 570 of the donors reported about 300 Gb of sequence data and 95 million to 140 million unique TCR beta sequences obtained from about 179 million T cells. Approximately 300 gigabases of sequencing data and around 88 million unique TCR sequences made up an early release that covered some 640 HLA-typed donors. The genetic ancestry cluster associated with self-reported Caucasian donors included about 81% of the 398 genotyped donors. The aim of the study was to test whether cataloging public T cell receptors could identify signatures of past pathogen exposure. The study used immunosequencing to profile the T cell repertoires of around 600 subjects and linked those repertoires to cytomegalovirus serostatus. A separate validation cohort of some 130 different subjects was used in addition to the approximately 670-subject first cohort. The study combined high-throughput TCR immunosequencing, statistical association of individual TCRs with disease status, and machine learning to predict cytomegalovirus infection status. A later analysis re-examined previously published TCR beta repertoires from roughly 650 donors and added high-resolution HLA genotyping to investigate patterns of TCR occurrence. In the later analysis, no new phenotypic data were used to find candidate immune exposures; instead, reliance was placed on TCR beta sequences and their occurrence across donors. An earlier analysis of several hundred of the donors used high-throughput TCR beta sequencing to judge whether each TCR beta V gene segment behaved as functional or pseudogenic. Donor age, sex, ethnicity and CMV serostatus were collected together with the repertoire data. Genome-wide SNP genotypes for about 60% of the roughly 700 donors were used in a later genetic analysis, which treated that subset as a discovery cohort. Every discovery cohort repertoire had been produced on one sequencing platform. HLA typing included class I and class II loci at four-digit resolution. The number of donors typed differed by locus, with 629-630 for A, B, C, DRB1 and DQB1, over 500 for DQA1, under 610 for DPA1, and about 450 for DPB1. Four to six DR-DQ haplotypes were handled as single units for association and clustering, since linkage in the cohort was strong. Among around 400 genotyped donors of the cohort, an average of approximately 240,000 unique TCR beta nucleotide sequences was sequenced per donor, of which approximately 18% were non-productive.

The cohort consisted of approximately 690 healthy bone marrow donors. At the time of sampling, every cohort member was nominally healthy, though immune exposures that went unrecorded were likely present. The donor was CMV seronegative and belonged to the group of 320 or so seronegative cohort members. A peripheral blood sample was provided by each donor, and peripheral blood mononuclear cells were used for TCR beta sequencing. Genomic DNA was extracted from the blood cell samples with the Qiagen DNeasy Blood Extraction Kit. This clone came up once. What antigen it recognizes has not been identified. Within one base of it there is no much larger clone, and no base qualities were kept. What the work shows at the level of the full study, not this receptor alone: Broadly in line with IMGT annotations, most TCR beta V segments showed up in productive rearrangements about 90% or about 30% of the time in an earlier analysis of several hundred of the donors. For the cohort, immune exposure information was limited to CMV serostatus. The presence/absence analyses assumed that sequencing depth was roughly uniform across donors, and that assumption may not be true. According to a later analysis, parvovirus B19, influenza, CMV and Epstein-Barr virus appeared linked to several top co-occurrence clusters. Because counts were too low, about 15 rarely observed V segments, including chromosome 9 orphons, were left out of the earlier analysis of a few hundred of the donors. The sequencing pipeline was judged likely to have produced a cluster of highly shared sequence variants as a technical artifact. This cohort had only TCR beta chains sequenced, and the lack of alpha or paired-chain data limited which features could be detected. Compared with the roughly 670-donor mean, donors in an Asian-associated ancestry cluster had fewer N-insertions in productive TCRs, according to a later genetic analysis. Specific HLA alleles were associated with 15,000 to 20,000 TCR beta sequences at a false discovery rate of 0.05 in a later analysis. Strong co-occurrence of HLA alleles, especially DR and DQ, made assigning TCR associations to individual alleles difficult. A further reported finding was that TCR beta sequences accurately predicted the HLA-A and HLA-B alleles for most subjects in the first cohort. In vitro tests confirmed that a few of the cytomegalovirus-associated TCR beta chains recognize cytomegalovirus antigens. In a later analysis, most CMV-associated TCR beta chains were found to appear HLA-restricted, with HLA associations seemingly driven largely by CMV exposure. In both the original and validation cohorts, the classifier was reported to diagnose cytomegalovirus status with high specificity and sensitivity. Linkage disequilibrium might explain the correlated functional status among segregating V segments, but an unknown experimental factor could not be excluded. HLA typing was unavailable for some donors at each locus, so association tests used only the typed subset. A later analysis found that HLA-associated TCR beta chains were more clonally expanded and had lower generation probabilities than equally common non-associated chains. A later genetic analysis associated a missense DCLRE1C variant with V-gene and J-gene trimming of TCR beta chains, and an independent cohort replicated the association. The authors suggested that the approach could potentially be extended to other disease states and immunological phenotypes. Some IMGT-functional V segments, including TRBV6-2 and TRBV6-3, could not be told apart with the 87-base-pair reads, so those segments were excluded. In a later analysis, TCR association rates were found to vary across HLA loci, with the most associated TCRs seen for DRB1 alleles and the fewest for HLA-C alleles. Most TCR sequences were observed very rarely across donors, whereas some public TCRs were present in many individuals. In the study, 150 to 200 TCR beta chains were listed as associated with cytomegalovirus.

Sequences SGHTA (CDR1) and FQGNSA (CDR2) are obtained from the germline V gene. The CDR3 holds 14 amino acids from the cysteine to the phenylalanine. The entry retains the CDR3 DNA only, 42 bases that are in frame from base 1. Clipping removes 4 bases from V and 5 bases from J, with 7 as the unmatched junction base count. Library preparation used the immunoSEQ multiplex PCR assay. For the multiplex PCR, a mixture combining 60 forward primers for TCR Vbeta segments and 13 reverse primers for TCR Jbeta segments was used. Amplification of the CDR3 region of rearranged TCR beta genes was performed with a multiplex PCR assay on genomic DNA. On the Illumina HiSeq System, the amplified TCR beta libraries were sequenced as 87-base-pair reads. As for how the authors treated the data: A later analysis counted about 80 million unique TCR beta chains across the roughly 700 repertoires, and 9.5 million to 11 million of these chains were shared by at least two donors. To remove PCR and sequencing errors, raw reads were error-corrected and collapsed into unique sequences using a nearest-neighbor algorithm that merged closely related sequences. CDR3 sequences were aligned to IMGT reference sequences to assign V, D and J gene segments. Each retained sequence needed at least a six-nucleotide match to both a V gene segment and a J gene segment. A rearrangement counted as productive if the CDR3 had no stop codons and remained in frame with V and J, and every other rearrangement counted as non-productive. Following IMGT convention, CDR3 was defined as the stretch from the second conserved V-encoded cysteine up to the conserved J-encoded phenylalanine. The earlier analysis of fewer than 750 of the donors excluded sequences that lacked an unambiguous match to a single V gene segment. In an earlier analysis of a few hundred of the donors, V segments were called functional above 56.7% productive rearrangements and were called segregating when the between-donor standard deviation exceeded 5%. A statistical classification framework was developed to diagnose cytomegalovirus status using the catalog of TCR beta chain sequences. In a later analysis, V and J genes were assigned by comparing TCR nucleotide sequences against IMGT/GENE-DB human TR gene sequences. A later analysis assigned CDR3 sequences and most-parsimonious VDJ recombination scenarios with the TCRdist pipeline. In a later analysis, each TCR beta chain was defined by its CDR3 amino acid sequence together with its V-gene family, and reads without a unique V-gene family were excluded. To address suspected cross-contamination and a sequencing artifact, a later analysis removed 592 highly shared, low-generation-probability nucleotide sequences. A later analysis calculated a clonal expansion index for each public chain from normalized within-repertoire ranks of inferred template counts. Generation probabilities in a later analysis came from a VDJ recombination model fitted to out-of-frame rearrangements, and those results were checked against IGoR. In a later analysis, TCR-TCR, TCR-HLA and TCR-CMV co-occurrence was scored with hypergeometric tests, and a repertoire-size bias correction was applied to TCR pairs. To estimate false discovery rates, a later analysis permuted the HLA or CMV assignments 20 times. In a later analysis, co-occurring TCRs were grouped using DBSCAN, with TCRdist sequence similarity added in when clustering inside HLA-allele-positive subsets. Repertoires with fewer than 30,000 or more than 120,000 public chains were left out of co-occurrence clustering, as were about five repertoires with anomalous nucleotide sharing. Not all clones reach the TCRdb copy of this immuneACCESS table, which keeps in-frame sequences only. Checked studies attribute under half of the gap to unresolved V genes and leave the rest unexplained. That table furnishes V, J and clone size, whereas the DNA furnished D and trimming. A total of around 150,000 clones appear in this sample, about 75% of them only once. Clones ranked in the top ten supply roughly 2% of the sample.

The sample taken for sequencing was PBMCs. The receptor chain draws on TRBV7-2 and TRBJ2-7, with TRBD1 identical over 8 junction bases. This clonotype was obtained from a female donor in good health and CMV-seronegative. The sequence in DNA is TGTGCCAGCAGCTCGCGTCCAGGGGGCGACGAGCAGTACTTC. This gives the protein CASSSRPGGDEQYF. Where the CDR3 stops, the reference TRBV7-2 and TRBJ2-7 genes take over; the full variable domain is GAGVSQSPSNKVTEKGKDVELRCDPISGHTALYWYRQSLGQGLEFLIYFQGNSAPDKSGLPSDRFSAERTGGSVSTLTIQRTQQEDSAVYLCASSSRPGGDEQYFGPGTRLTVT.